These T cell receptor beta chains were read from a single sample in a study of blood T cell repertoires in COVID-19. Profiling relied on immunoSEQ multiplex PCR, and the TCRdb table lists in-frame clones only, not all of them. The sample includes around 200,000 clones, 86% of them seen just once. The sequenced sample consisted of PBMCs or T cells enriched from blood (not recorded which). The receptors originated from a middle-aged woman with acute COVID-19. Both conserved end residues are part of each CDR3. The D gene is left open where the match is weak. Expanded clones get a size class; other rows say once, few or many, or leave the size out.

CDR3nt: TGTGCCAGTAGTATGGGACTAGAAACAGATACGCAGTATTTT; CDR3aa: CASSMGLETDTQYF; abundance: .; d_gene: TRBD2; v_gene: TRBV19; j_gene: TRBJ2-3
CDR3nt: TGTGCCAGCAGAAAGGGACAGAGTCTCTCCCTTAACACTGAAGCTTTCTTT; CDR3aa: CASRKGQSLSLNTEAFF; abundance: .; d_gene: TRBD1; v_gene: TRBV2; j_gene: TRBJ1-1
CDR3nt: TGCAGTGCTAGTCGGGCAGGGGATTCGGGCGGGGAGCTGTTTTTT; CDR3aa: CSASRAGDSGGELFF; abundance: .; d_gene: .; v_gene: TRBV20-1; j_gene: TRBJ2-2
CDR3nt: TGCGCCAGCAGCCAAGTTTATGAACAGGTAAAGCCCCAGCATTTT; CDR3aa: CASSQVYEQVKPQHF; abundance: once; d_gene: .; v_gene: TRBV4-1; j_gene: TRBJ1-5
CDR3nt: TGTGCCAGCAGCGCAGGACAGGGGAGGAGGTCTAATGAAAAACTGTTTTTT; CDR3aa: CASSAGQGRRSNEKLFF; abundance: .; d_gene: TRBD1; v_gene: TRBV7-8; j_gene: TRBJ1-4
CDR3nt: TGCGCCAGCAGCTTGGTAGGGACACTTACGAACTTTCCAGATACGCAGTATTTT; CDR3aa: CASSLVGTLTNFPDTQYF; abundance: few; d_gene: .; v_gene: TRBV5-1; j_gene: TRBJ2-3
CDR3nt: TGTGCCACCAAGGAGGGTCGAGGTGATCAGCCCCAGCATTTT; CDR3aa: CATKEGRGDQPQHF; abundance: .; d_gene: .; v_gene: TRBV19; j_gene: TRBJ1-5
CDR3nt: TGTGCCAGCAGTGTGGACAGGCAAATAGGGTACACCTTC; CDR3aa: CASSVDRQIGYTF; abundance: .; d_gene: TRBD1; v_gene: TRBV12-3/TRBV12-4; j_gene: TRBJ1-2
CDR3nt: TGTGCCAGCAGCACCCCTGGACATCTAAACTATGGCTACACCTTC; CDR3aa: CASSTPGHLNYGYTF; abundance: .; d_gene: .; v_gene: TRBV6-5; j_gene: TRBJ1-2
CDR3nt: TGTGCCAGCAGCCTCCGACCCGAGACAGCCACTAATGAGCAGTTCTTC; CDR3aa: CASSLRPETATNEQFF; abundance: .; d_gene: .; v_gene: TRBV9; j_gene: TRBJ2-1
CDR3nt: TGTGCTAGTGGTCCATCAGGGGGCGAAGCTTTCTTT; CDR3aa: CASGPSGGEAFF; abundance: .; d_gene: TRBD1; v_gene: TRBV12-5; j_gene: TRBJ1-1
CDR3nt: TGTGCCAGCACCTCGAGGACAGATGAAGCTTTCTTT; CDR3aa: CASTSRTDEAFF; abundance: .; d_gene: .; v_gene: TRBV3-1/TRBV3-2; j_gene: TRBJ1-1
CDR3nt: TGTGCTAGCAGCCGGGCTAGCGGGGGCACCGGGGAGCTGTTTTTT; CDR3aa: CASSRASGGTGELFF; abundance: .; d_gene: TRBD2; v_gene: TRBV7-7; j_gene: TRBJ2-2
CDR3nt: TGTGCCAGCAGCGGTCTCGCAGATACGCAGTATTTT; CDR3aa: CASSGLADTQYF; abundance: .; d_gene: .; v_gene: TRBV12-3/TRBV12-4; j_gene: TRBJ2-3
CDR3nt: TGTGCCAGCAGTTTGTCCGGGACAGGGACTGAAAAACTGTTTTTT; CDR3aa: CASSLSGTGTEKLFF; abundance: .; d_gene: TRBD1; v_gene: TRBV27; j_gene: TRBJ1-4
CDR3nt: TGCGCCAGCAGCCAAGGACCTCGGGACAGTTTGAACACTGAAGCTTTCTTT; CDR3aa: CASSQGPRDSLNTEAFF; abundance: .; d_gene: TRBD1; v_gene: TRBV4-1; j_gene: TRBJ1-1
CDR3nt: TGTGCCAGTAGTAAATTTACGGCGGGGAATTATGGCTACACCTTC; CDR3aa: CASSKFTAGNYGYTF; abundance: .; d_gene: .; v_gene: TRBV19; j_gene: TRBJ1-2
CDR3nt: TGCGCCAGCAGCCTGTGGGGGGAGAACACTGAAGCTTTCTTT; CDR3aa: CASSLWGENTEAFF; abundance: .; d_gene: .; v_gene: TRBV4-1; j_gene: TRBJ1-1
CDR3nt: TGTGCCAGCAGCTTAGGAAGACAGGGGGCTGCCGTATATGGCTACACCTTC; CDR3aa: CASSLGRQGAAVYGYTF; abundance: .; d_gene: TRBD1; v_gene: TRBV7-9; j_gene: TRBJ1-2
CDR3nt: TGTGCCAGCAGCCCCCACTCTGGGGGGGCGAATCAGCCCCAGCATTTT; CDR3aa: CASSPHSGGANQPQHF; abundance: .; d_gene: .; v_gene: TRBV6-2/TRBV6-3; j_gene: TRBJ1-5
CDR3nt: TGTGCCAGTAGTAATCCCGGGACAGGGTGGGGAAACTATGGCTACACCTTC; CDR3aa: CASSNPGTGWGNYGYTF; abundance: once; d_gene: TRBD1; v_gene: TRBV19; j_gene: TRBJ1-2
CDR3nt: TGTGCCAGCCAGGGTCGAGCTGGAAACACCATATATTTT; CDR3aa: CASQGRAGNTIYF; abundance: .; d_gene: .; v_gene: TRBV7-8; j_gene: TRBJ1-3
CDR3nt: TGTGCCAGCAGCTTACCTGCAAGCGGGGGGGAGAGAGAGACCCAGTACTTC; CDR3aa: CASSLPASGGERETQYF; abundance: .; d_gene: TRBD2; v_gene: TRBV7-9; j_gene: TRBJ2-5
CDR3nt: TGTGCCAGCAGGCATAGGACTAGCGGGTACAATGAGCAGTTCTTC; CDR3aa: CASRHRTSGYNEQFF; abundance: few; d_gene: TRBD2; v_gene: TRBV11-1; j_gene: TRBJ2-1
CDR3nt: TGCGCCAGCAGCCAAGATCAGGCTATCGTCGAGCAGTTCTTC; CDR3aa: CASSQDQAIVEQFF; abundance: .; d_gene: .; v_gene: TRBV4-3; j_gene: TRBJ2-1
CDR3nt: TGTGCCAGTAGTATCTCTAAGCGGGGGGGCAACAATGAGCAGTTCTTC; CDR3aa: CASSISKRGGNNEQFF; abundance: .; d_gene: TRBD2; v_gene: TRBV19; j_gene: TRBJ2-1
CDR3nt: TGTGCCAGCAGTCGGACAGGGGAAAATGAGCAGTTCTTC; CDR3aa: CASSRTGENEQFF; abundance: .; d_gene: TRBD1; v_gene: TRBV6-5; j_gene: TRBJ2-1